This T cell receptor beta chain was captured by sequencing in a study of blood T cells in healthy people across ages. Per the germline V gene, CDR1 is KGHDR and CDR2 is SFDVKD. The CDR3 totals 13 residues. Findings and limits, study-wide: The recorded TCR beta diversity per million T cells decreased in a roughly linear manner with age.

Concerning this clonotype itself: Antigen specificity is unknown.

Sample-barcoded 5' priming and a J-beta primer mix drove a second PCR of 7 to 11 cycles. A single record per CDR3 protein comes from TCRdb applying MiXCR to the 5' RACE reads. The sample consists of about 640,000 distinct CDR3 sequences, under 70% of them appearing once. V gene TRBV24-1 combines with J gene TRBJ2-4; TRBD2 might be the D (6 bases). The J call may not be correct, given that the DNA end is closer to TRBJ2-7. This receptor was taken from a man aged 60-69 years in good health. Sequenced sample: blood. For the CDR3, the DNA is TGTGCCACCAGTGCGGGGGAAGGAAACGAGCAGTACTTC. Translating gives CATSAGEGNEQYF.